This entry describes one TCR beta chain. This specimen comes from a study of blood T cell repertoires in COVID-19. CDR1 is LNHDA and CDR2 is SQIVND in the germline V gene (reference sequence). V dropped 6 bases and J dropped 3; count of bases not matched to a gene: 9. The CDR3 spans 15 residues. Libraries were prepared by immunoSEQ multiplex PCR; TCRdb keeps only in-frame clonotypes and omits some of them. The top ten clones hold over 2% of a sample with hundreds of thousands of clones, 75% to 90% of them seen once. The TCR was taken from a woman aged 18-35 years who had recovered from COVID-19. The sample comprised PBMCs or T cells enriched from blood (not recorded which). The rearrangement links TRBV19 to TRBJ2-5, with 8 bases identical to TRBD2. CDR3 in DNA: TGTGCCAGTAGACCTGGGGGCGGGGGGAAAGAGACCCAGTACTTC. This encodes CASRPGGGGKETQYF.